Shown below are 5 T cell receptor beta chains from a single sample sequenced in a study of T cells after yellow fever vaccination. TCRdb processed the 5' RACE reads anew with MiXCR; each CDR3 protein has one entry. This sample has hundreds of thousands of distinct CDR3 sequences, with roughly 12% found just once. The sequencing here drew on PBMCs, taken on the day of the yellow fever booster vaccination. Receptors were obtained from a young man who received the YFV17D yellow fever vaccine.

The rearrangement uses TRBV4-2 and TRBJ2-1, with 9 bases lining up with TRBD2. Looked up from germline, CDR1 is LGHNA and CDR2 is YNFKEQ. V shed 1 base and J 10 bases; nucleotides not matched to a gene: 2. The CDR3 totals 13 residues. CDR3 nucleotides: TGTGCCAGCAGCCAAGGACTAGCGGAAGAGCAGTTCTTC. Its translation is CASSQGLAEEQFF.

This CDR3 is CASSQGPLAGEEQFF. DNA of the CDR3: TGTGCCAGCAGCCAAGGGCCCCTAGCGGGAGAGGAGCAGTTCTTC. The chain recombines TRBV3-1 with TRBJ2-1; 10 nucleotides agree with TRBD2. This CDR3 comprises 15 residues. Losses at the gene ends were 1 base for V and 10 bases for J; bases not matched to a gene: 7. Germline V gene data show CDR1 as LGHDT and CDR2 as YNNKEL (reference sequence).

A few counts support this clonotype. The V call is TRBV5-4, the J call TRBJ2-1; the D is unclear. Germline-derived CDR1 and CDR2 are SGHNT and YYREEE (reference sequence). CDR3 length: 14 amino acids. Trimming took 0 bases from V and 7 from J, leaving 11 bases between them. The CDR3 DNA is TGTGCCAGCAGCTTGGCCTTAGACTTAAATGAGCAGTTCTTC. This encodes CASSLALDLNEQFF.

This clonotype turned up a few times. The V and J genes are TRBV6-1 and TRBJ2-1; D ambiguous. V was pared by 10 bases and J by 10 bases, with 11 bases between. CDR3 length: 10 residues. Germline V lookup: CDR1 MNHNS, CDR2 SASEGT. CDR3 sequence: CATVLGEQFF. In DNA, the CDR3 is TGTGCCACAGTGCTTGGCGAGCAGTTCTTC.

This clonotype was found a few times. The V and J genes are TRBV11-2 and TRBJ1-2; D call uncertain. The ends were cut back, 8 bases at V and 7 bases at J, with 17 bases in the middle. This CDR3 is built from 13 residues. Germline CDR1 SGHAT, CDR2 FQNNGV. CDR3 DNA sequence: TGTGCCAGCCGGCCAGGAGGCAGCCCTGGCTACACCTTC. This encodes CASRPGGSPGYTF.